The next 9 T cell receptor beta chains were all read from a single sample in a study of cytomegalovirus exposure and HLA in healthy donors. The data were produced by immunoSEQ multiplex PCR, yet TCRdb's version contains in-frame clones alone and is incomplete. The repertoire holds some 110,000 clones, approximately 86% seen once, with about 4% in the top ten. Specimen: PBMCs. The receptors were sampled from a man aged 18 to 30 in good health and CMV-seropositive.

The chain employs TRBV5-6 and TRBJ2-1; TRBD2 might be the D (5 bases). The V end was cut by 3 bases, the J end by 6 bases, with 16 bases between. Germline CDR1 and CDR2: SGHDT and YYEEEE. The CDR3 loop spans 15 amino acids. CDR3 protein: CASSYYIDGGNEQFF. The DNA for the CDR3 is TGTGCCAGCAGCTATTACATCGACGGAGGCAATGAGCAGTTCTTC.

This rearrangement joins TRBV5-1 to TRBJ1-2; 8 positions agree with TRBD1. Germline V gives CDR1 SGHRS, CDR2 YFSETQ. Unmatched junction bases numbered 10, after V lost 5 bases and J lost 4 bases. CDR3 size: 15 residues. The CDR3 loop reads CASSSTTGDSYGYTF. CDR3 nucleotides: TGCGCCAGCAGTTCGACGACAGGGGATTCCTATGGCTACACCTTC.

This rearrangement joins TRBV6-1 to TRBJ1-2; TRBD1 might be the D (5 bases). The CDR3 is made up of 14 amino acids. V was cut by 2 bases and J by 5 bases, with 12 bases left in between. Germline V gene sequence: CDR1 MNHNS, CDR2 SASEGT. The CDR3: CASSELSSGYGYTF. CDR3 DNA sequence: TGTGCCAGCAGTGAACTGTCCTCAGGGTATGGCTACACCTTC.

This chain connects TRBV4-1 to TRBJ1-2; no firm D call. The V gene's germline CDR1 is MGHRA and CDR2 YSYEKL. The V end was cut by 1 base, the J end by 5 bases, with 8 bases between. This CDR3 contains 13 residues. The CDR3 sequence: CASSQVPEYGYTF. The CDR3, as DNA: TGCGCCAGCAGCCAAGTCCCAGAATATGGCTACACCTTC.

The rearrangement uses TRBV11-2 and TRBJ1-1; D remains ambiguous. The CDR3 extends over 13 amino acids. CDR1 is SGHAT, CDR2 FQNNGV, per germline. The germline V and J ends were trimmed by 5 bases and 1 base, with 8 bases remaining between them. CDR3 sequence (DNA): TGTGCCAGCAGCCCCGGGGAGAACACTGAAGCTTTCTTT. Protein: CASSPGENTEAFF.

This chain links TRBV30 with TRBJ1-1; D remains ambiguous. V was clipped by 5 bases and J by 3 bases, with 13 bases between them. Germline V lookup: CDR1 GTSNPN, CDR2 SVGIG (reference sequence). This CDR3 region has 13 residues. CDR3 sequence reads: CAWDFSQDTEAFF. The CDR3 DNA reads TGTGCCTGGGATTTTAGTCAGGACACTGAAGCTTTCTTT. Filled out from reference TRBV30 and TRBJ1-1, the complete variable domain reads SQTIHQWPATLVQPVGSPLSLECTVEGTSNPNLYWYRQAAGRGLQLLFYSVGIGQISSEVPQNLSASRPQDRQFILSSKKLLLSDSGFYLCAWDFSQDTEAFFGQGTRLTVV.

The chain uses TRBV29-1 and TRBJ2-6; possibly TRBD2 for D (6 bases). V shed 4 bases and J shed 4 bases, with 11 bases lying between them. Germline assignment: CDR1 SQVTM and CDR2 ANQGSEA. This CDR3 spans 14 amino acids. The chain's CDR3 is CSVGRDSGANVLTF. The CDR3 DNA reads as TGCAGCGTTGGCCGGGACTCAGGGGCCAACGTCCTGACTTTC.

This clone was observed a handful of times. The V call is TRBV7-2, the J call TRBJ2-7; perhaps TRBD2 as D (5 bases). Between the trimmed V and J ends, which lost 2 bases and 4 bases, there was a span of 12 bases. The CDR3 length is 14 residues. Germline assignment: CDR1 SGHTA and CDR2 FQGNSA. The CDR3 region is CASSLNGGPYEQYF. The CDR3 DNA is TGTGCCAGCAGCTTAAATGGAGGTCCATACGAGCAGTACTTC. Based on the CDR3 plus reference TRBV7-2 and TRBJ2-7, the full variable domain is GAGVSQSPSNKVTEKGKDVELRCDPISGHTALYWYRQSLGQGLEFLIYFQGNSAPDKSGLPSDRFSAERTGGSVSTLTIQRTQQEDSAVYLCASSLNGGPYEQYFGPGTRLTVT.

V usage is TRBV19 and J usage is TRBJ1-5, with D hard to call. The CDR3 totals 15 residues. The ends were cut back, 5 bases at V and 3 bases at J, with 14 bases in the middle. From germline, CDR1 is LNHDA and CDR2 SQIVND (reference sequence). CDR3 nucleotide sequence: TGTGCCAGTAGTTATTTTGGGAGGGCCAATCAGCCCCAGCATTTT. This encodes CASSYFGRANQPQHF.